Listed below are T cell receptor beta chains from one sample, sequenced in a study of memory CD8 T cells in hepatitis C reinfection. The data were produced by immunoSEQ multiplex PCR, yet TCRdb's version contains in-frame clones alone and is incomplete. Among 46,000 or so clones listed, roughly nine tenths were seen once. Source material: naive CD8+ T cells sorted from blood. These receptors came from a man aged 18 to 29 with hepatitis C virus infection. CDR3s include the opening cysteine and the closing phenylalanine or tryptophan. D genes are given only for firm matches. Clone size is given for some rows only: seen once, a few or many times, or a class if the clone is expanded.

clone_size d_call j_call v_call cdr3_aa cdr3_nt
NA NA TRBJ1-2 TRBV27 CASSPPGGFYGYTF TGTGCCAGCAGTCCCCCGGGAGGGTTCTATGGCTACACCTTC
NA TRBD2 TRBJ2-3 TRBV11-2 CASSSTLAGGSGTQYF TGTGCCAGCAGCTCTACACTAGCGGGGGGATCAGGTACGCAGTATTTT
NA NA TRBJ1-3 TRBV5-4 CASSPTGGSGNTIYF TGTGCCAGCAGCCCGACGGGGGGCTCTGGAAACACCATATATTTT
NA NA TRBJ1-1 TRBV6-1 CASSYSVRTEAFF TGTGCCAGCAGTTATTCGGTCCGGACTGAAGCTTTCTTT
NA NA TRBJ2-7 TRBV5-4 CASSLGRYEQYF TGTGCCAGCAGCTTGGGGCGGTACGAGCAGTACTTC
NA TRBD1 TRBJ2-7 TRBV4-2 CASSQGTGDYEQYF TGTGCCAGCAGCCAAGGGACAGGCGACTACGAGCAGTACTTC
NA TRBD1 TRBJ2-1 TRBV11-2 CASSFWDRGNEQFF TGTGCCAGCAGCTTCTGGGACAGGGGAAATGAGCAGTTCTTC
once NA TRBJ2-7 TRBV6-5 CASSPYPGATYEQYF TGTGCCAGCAGTCCCTATCCGGGAGCCACCTACGAGCAGTACTTC
NA TRBD1 TRBJ1-6 TRBV10-3 CAIAAGTGLSPLHF TGTGCCATTGCTGCAGGGACAGGGCTGTCACCCCTCCACTTT
NA NA TRBJ2-1 TRBV11-2 CASSLSAGLAYNEQFF TGTGCCAGCAGCTTAAGCGCCGGGCTAGCGTACAATGAGCAGTTCTTC
NA NA TRBJ2-1 TRBV19 CASWGGDEQFF TGTGCCAGCTGGGGGGGCGATGAGCAGTTCTTC
once TRBD2 TRBJ2-3 TRBV6-6 CASTPGLATDTQYF TGTGCCAGCACGCCGGGACTAGCCACAGATACGCAGTATTTT
NA TRBD2 TRBJ2-5 TRBV10-2 CASSDRLAGGETQYF TGCGCCAGCAGTGACAGACTAGCGGGGGGGGAGACCCAGTACTTC
NA TRBD2 TRBJ2-3 TRBV7-6 CASSPLAGVADTQYF TGTGCCAGCAGCCCACTAGCGGGAGTGGCAGATACGCAGTATTTT
NA TRBD2 TRBJ2-5 TRBV9 CASSVSGGEIETQYF TGTGCCAGCAGTGTTAGCGGGGGGGAGATAGAGACCCAGTACTTC
NA NA TRBJ2-1 TRBV27 CASRRGQTVIRNEQFF TGTGCCAGCAGGCGGGGACAGACGGTGATTCGCAATGAGCAGTTCTTC
NA TRBD2 TRBJ2-7 TRBV19 CASSITSASYEQYF TGTGCCAGTAGTATTACTAGCGCAAGCTACGAGCAGTACTTC
few TRBD1 TRBJ1-2 TRBV7-9 CASSSVTGEGYTF TGTGCCAGCAGCTCTGTTACAGGGGAAGGCTACACCTTC
NA NA TRBJ2-6 TRBV29-1 CSVETGSSGANVLTF TGCAGCGTCGAAACAGGGTCCTCCGGGGCCAACGTCCTGACTTTC
NA TRBD1 TRBJ1-4 TRBV4-3 CASSQDLQGGGEKLFF TGCGCCAGCAGCCAAGATCTGCAGGGGGGCGGTGAAAAACTGTTTTTT
NA NA TRBJ2-1 TRBV4-3 CASSQDYRGFSYNEQFF TGCGCCAGCAGCCAAGATTATCGGGGGTTCTCCTACAATGAGCAGTTCTTC
NA TRBD2 TRBJ2-7 TRBV4-2 CASSQDTSGSYEQYF TGTGCCAGCAGCCAAGATACTAGCGGGAGTTACGAGCAGTACTTC
once TRBD2 TRBJ2-1 TRBV28 CASSFSSSGSGVNEQFF TGTGCCAGCAGTTTCTCCTCTAGCGGGAGTGGTGTCAATGAGCAGTTCTTC
NA TRBD1 TRBJ2-3 TRBV4-1 CASSQGPGQPSTDTQYF TGCGCCAGCAGCCAAGGACCGGGACAGCCTAGCACAGATACGCAGTATTTT
NA TRBD2 TRBJ2-1 TRBV7-2 CASSFAPGLAYNEQFF TGTGCCAGCAGCTTCGCCCCGGGACTAGCGTACAATGAGCAGTTCTTC
NA NA TRBJ1-1 TRBV7-9 CASSLGGGGGTEAFF TGTGCCAGCAGCTTAGGCGGGGGTGGTGGCACTGAAGCTTTCTTT
few NA TRBJ1-1 TRBV4-1 CASSQVNGGDTEAFF TGCGCCAGCAGCCAAGTGAACGGGGGGGATACTGAAGCTTTCTTT
NA NA TRBJ1-6 TRBV5-5 CASSLGSGYNSPLHF TGTGCCAGCAGCTTGGGATCGGGGTATAATTCACCCCTCCACTTT
NA NA TRBJ2-2 TRBV6-5 CASSYSPGNTGELFF TGTGCCAGCAGTTACTCCCCGGGGAACACCGGGGAGCTGTTTTTT
NA NA TRBJ2-2 TRBV10-1 CASSEGGTGELFF TGCGCCAGCAGTGAAGGGGGCACCGGGGAGCTGTTTTTT
few TRBD2 TRBJ2-7 TRBV9 CASSSGLAGSYEQYF TGTGCCAGCAGCTCCGGACTAGCGGGCTCCTACGAGCAGTACTTC
NA NA TRBJ2-2 TRBV4-1 CASSHFSNTGELFF TGCGCCAGCAGCCATTTTAGCAACACCGGGGAGCTGTTTTTT